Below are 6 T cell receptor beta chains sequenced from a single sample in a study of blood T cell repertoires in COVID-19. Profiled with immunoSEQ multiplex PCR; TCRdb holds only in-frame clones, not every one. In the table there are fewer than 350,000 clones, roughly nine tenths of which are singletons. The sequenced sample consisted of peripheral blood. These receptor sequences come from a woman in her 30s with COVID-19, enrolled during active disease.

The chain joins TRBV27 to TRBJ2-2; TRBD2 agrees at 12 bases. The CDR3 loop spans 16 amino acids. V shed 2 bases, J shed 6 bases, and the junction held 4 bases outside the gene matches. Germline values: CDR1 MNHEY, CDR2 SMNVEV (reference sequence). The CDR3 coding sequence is TGTGCCAGCAGTTTAATCACTAGCGGGGGGTCCGGGGAGCTGTTTTTT. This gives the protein CASSLITSGGSGELFF.

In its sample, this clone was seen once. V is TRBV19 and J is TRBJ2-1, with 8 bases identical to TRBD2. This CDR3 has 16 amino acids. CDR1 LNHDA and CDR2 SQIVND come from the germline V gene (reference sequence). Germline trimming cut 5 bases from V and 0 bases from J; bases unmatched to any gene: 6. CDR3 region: CASSLASGYSYNEQFF. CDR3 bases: TGTGCCAGTAGTTTGGCTAGCGGGTACTCCTACAATGAGCAGTTCTTC.

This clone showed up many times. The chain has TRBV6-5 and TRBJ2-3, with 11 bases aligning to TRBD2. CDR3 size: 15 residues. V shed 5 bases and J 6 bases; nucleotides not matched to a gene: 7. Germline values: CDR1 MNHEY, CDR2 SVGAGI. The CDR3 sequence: CASSPSGGRHDTQYF. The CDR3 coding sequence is TGTGCCAGCAGTCCTAGCGGGGGGCGTCATGATACGCAGTATTTT.

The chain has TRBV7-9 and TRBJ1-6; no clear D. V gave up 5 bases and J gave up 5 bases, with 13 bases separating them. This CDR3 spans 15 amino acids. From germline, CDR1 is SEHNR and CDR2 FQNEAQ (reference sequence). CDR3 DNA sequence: TGTGCCAGCAGCCCCCGAGGCGGTAATAATTCACCCCTCCACTTT. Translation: CASSPRGGNNSPLHF. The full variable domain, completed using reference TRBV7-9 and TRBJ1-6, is DTGVSQNPRHKITKRGQNVTFRCDPISEHNRLYWYRQTLGQGPEFLTYFQNEAQLEKSRLLSDRFSAERPKGSFSTLEIQRTEQGDSAMYLCASSPRGGNNSPLHFGNGTRLTVT.

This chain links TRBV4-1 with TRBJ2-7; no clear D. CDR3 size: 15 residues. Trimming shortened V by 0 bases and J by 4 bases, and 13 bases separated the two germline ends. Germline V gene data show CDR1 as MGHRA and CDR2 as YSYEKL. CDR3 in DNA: TGCGCCAGCAGCCAAGATCTGGCAGGCCTTTACGAGCAGTACTTC. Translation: CASSQDLAGLYEQYF.

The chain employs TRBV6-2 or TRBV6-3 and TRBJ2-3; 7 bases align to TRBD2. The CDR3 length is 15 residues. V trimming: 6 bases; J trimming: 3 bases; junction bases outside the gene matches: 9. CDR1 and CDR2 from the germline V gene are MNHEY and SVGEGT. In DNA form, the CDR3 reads TGTGCCAGCAGCCCTTCGCGGGGGTTAACAGATACGCAGTATTTT. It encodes CASSPSRGLTDTQYF.